Presented here are 19 T cell receptor beta chains from one specimen sequenced in a study of beta chain features in type 1 diabetes. Expressed TCRB transcripts were sequenced, since all the RNA that had been isolated was reverse transcribed. This table comes from immunoSEQ multiplex PCR, and its TCRdb copy is limited to in-frame clones, with some not included. The sample comprises 120,000 or so clones, 17% of which are singletons, and 2% to 3% rests with the top ten. Antigen specificity for these receptors is unknown. General study points: Moderately but significantly shorter TCRB CDR3s were found in Type 1 diabetes patients in all four CD4+ subsets.

Sequencing input: central memory CD4+ T cells from blood. The receptor source for this set is a man between 18 and 35 years old with type 1 diabetes.

This clone was detected ten times or more. The chain carries TRBV6-1 and TRBJ2-7; D remains ambiguous. Trimming removed 2 bases from V and 6 bases from J, with 8 bases in between. The CDR3 is made up of 12 amino acids. Germline CDR1 MNHNS, CDR2 SASEGT. CDR3 bases: TGTGCCAGCAGTGAACAAAGAATCGAGCAGTACTTC. Protein product: CASSEQRIEQYF.

In its sample, this clone was seen a few times. CDR3 protein: CASSLAAAGGDETQYF. The DNA for the CDR3 is TGTGCCAGCAGTTTAGCGGCGGCCGGCGGAGATGAGACCCAGTACTTC. This chain connects TRBV28 to TRBJ2-5; D is ambiguous. Germline CDR1 MDHEN, CDR2 SYDVKM. Trimming shortened V by 2 bases and J by 5 bases, and 18 bases separated the two germline ends. The CDR3 has 16 residues.

The rearrangement uses TRBV10-3 and TRBJ2-7; D is possibly TRBD2 (5 bases). CDR1 is ENHRY and CDR2 is SYGVKD in the germline V gene. The V and J ends lost 7 bases and 3 bases respectively, with 13 bases between them. The CDR3 has 13 residues. CDR3 loop: CAITLGVNYEQYF. The CDR3 DNA is TGTGCCATCACTCTCGGGGTAAACTACGAGCAGTACTTC.

This clone has just a few counts. The chain joins TRBV4-3 to TRBJ1-6, with D uncertain. The V end was cut by 0 bases, the J end by 6 bases, with 3 bases between. The CDR3 has 13 residues. CDR1 is LGHNA and CDR2 is YSLEER in the germline V gene. The CDR3 DNA is TGCGCCAGCAGCCAAGAGGGTAATTCACCCCTCCACTTT. Translated: CASSQEGNSPLHF.

A note on this clone: Germline is not matched at one junction end, which may reflect a read error. The J gene is TRBJ2-5, the V gene TRBV7-9; D is perhaps TRBD1 (6 bases). Germline V gene sequence: CDR1 SEHNR, CDR2 FQNEAQ (reference sequence). The CDR3 runs 14 residues. CDR3 in DNA: TGTGCCAGCACCTTAGGGGGAAGAGGAGAGACCCAGTACTTC. This codes for CASTLGGRGETQYF.

V is TRBV6-5 and J is TRBJ2-7, with a possible D match to TRBD2 (6 bases). Trimming removed 5 bases at V and 4 bases at J, with 18 bases between. CDR1 and CDR2 (germline): MNHEY, SVGAGI. This CDR3 region has 15 residues. CDR3 loop: CASSPRDGFLYEQYF. Here the CDR3 DNA reads TGTGCCAGCAGTCCGCGGGACGGGTTCTTGTACGAGCAGTACTTC.

Only a few counts were recorded for this clone. The rearrangement joins TRBV20-1 to TRBJ1-2, with D tentatively TRBD1 (5 bases). This CDR3 has 11 residues. V lost 3 bases and J 9 bases, leaving 11 bases between the germline ends. Looked up from germline, CDR1 is DFQATT and CDR2 is SNEGSKA (reference sequence). The CDR3 DNA reads as TGCAGTGCTAGCAGGGTATTGCGCTACACCTTC. This codes for CSASRVLRYTF.

This clone was seen more than once but under ten times. The chain couples TRBV5-6 to TRBJ2-7; perhaps TRBD1 as D (6 bases). The length of the CDR3 is 14 residues. Germline V CDR1 and CDR2: SGHDT, YYEEEE. Trimming took 4 bases from V and 7 from J, leaving 18 bases between them. The CDR3 DNA reads as TGTGCCAGCAGCCGTAAGGACAGAGAGCCGGAGCAGTACTTC. As protein: CASSRKDREPEQYF.

In its sample, this clone was seen a few times. The rearrangement links TRBV7-8 to TRBJ2-7; D is unresolved. Germline assignment: CDR1 SGHVS and CDR2 FQNEAQ. The CDR3 runs 19 residues. V dropped 1 base and J dropped 1 base, with 23 bases sitting between them. The CDR3: CASSLEYGSRWLVSYEQYF. The CDR3 DNA sequence: TGTGCCAGCAGCTTAGAATACGGATCCCGATGGCTCGTATCCTACGAGCAGTACTTC.

This clone showed up just a few times. The DNA of the CDR3 is TGCGCCAGCAGCTCTACTAGCGGGCGGAATGAGCAGTTCTTC. It yields the protein CASSSTSGRNEQFF. J is TRBJ2-1 and V is TRBV5-1, with 9 nucleotides matching TRBD2. The CDR3 length is 14 residues. The germline V gene has CDR1 SGHRS and CDR2 YFSETQ. The ends lost 3 bases at V and 7 bases at J; junction bases unmatched: 5.

The chain has TRBV5-1 and TRBJ2-1, with no clear D. Between the trimmed V and J ends, which lost 0 bases and 0 bases, there was a span of 4 bases. CDR1 is SGHRS and CDR2 is YFSETQ in the germline V gene. The CDR3 covers 14 residues. CDR3 in amino acids: CASSLASSYNEQFF. The CDR3 coding sequence is TGCGCCAGCAGCTTGGCCAGCTCCTACAATGAGCAGTTCTTC. Full variable domain (rest looked up from reference TRBV5-1 and TRBJ2-1): KAGVTQTPRYLIKTRGQQVTLSCSPISGHRSVSWYQQTPGQGLQFLFEYFSETQRNKGNFPGRFSGRQFSNSRSEMNVSTLELGDSALYLCASSLASSYNEQFFGPGTRLTVL.

V usage is TRBV29-1 and J usage is TRBJ1-1; the D gene is possibly TRBD1 (5 bases). This CDR3 comprises 13 residues. The V gene's germline CDR1 is SQVTM and CDR2 ANQGSEA. V gave up 6 bases and J gave up 5 bases, with 16 bases separating them. The CDR3 sequence: CSVSTAVGTEAFF. CDR3 in DNA: TGCAGCGTCTCGACAGCCGTGGGGACTGAAGCTTTCTTT.

The genes are TRBV5-8 and TRBJ2-3; D ambiguous. CDR3 size: 16 residues. V was clipped by 2 bases and J by 1 base, with 14 bases between them. Per the germline V gene, CDR1 is SGHTS and CDR2 is YDEGEE. This CDR3 reads CASSFSARLRTDTQYF. The CDR3 bases are TGTGCCAGCAGCTTCAGTGCGAGACTCCGCACAGATACGCAGTATTTT.

V is TRBV7-2 and J is TRBJ2-7, with 9 bases fitting TRBD1. This CDR3 has 17 residues. Trimming at V came to 0 bases and at J to 4 bases, leaving 10 bases not matched to a gene. Germline V CDR1 and CDR2: SGHTA, FQGNSA. The CDR3 nucleotides read TGTGCCAGCAGCTTAGCAGGGACAGGGCCGAAACCTTACGAGCAGTACTTC. Translating gives CASSLAGTGPKPYEQYF.

The chain couples TRBV29-1 to TRBJ2-3; weak D call: TRBD2 (6 bases). Trimming took off 7 bases at V and 8 bases at J, with 16 bases between the two ends. The CDR3 is 12 residues long. Per germline, CDR1 SQVTM and CDR2 ANQGSEA. The CDR3 DNA reads TGCAGCGGGGGACTGGATAGCGGTACGCAGTATTTT. It translates to CSGGLDSGTQYF.

This clone was recorded a few times. The chain uses TRBV5-4 and TRBJ2-3, with unresolved D. The ends were cut back, 0 bases at V and 0 bases at J, with 5 bases in the middle. Germline-derived CDR1 and CDR2 are SGHNT and YYREEE (reference sequence). The CDR3 runs 14 residues. The CDR3 sequence: CASSLDGSTDTQYF. The CDR3 bases are TGTGCCAGCAGCTTGGACGGGAGCACAGATACGCAGTATTTT.

The chain carries TRBV29-1 and TRBJ1-1, with 7 bases identical to TRBD1. The CDR3 loop spans 14 amino acids. V trimming: 5 bases; J trimming: 0 bases; junction bases outside the gene matches: 6. The V gene's germline CDR1 is SQVTM and CDR2 ANQGSEA. The CDR3 reads CSVQGGGLNTEAFF. CDR3 nucleotides: TGCAGCGTTCAGGGAGGGGGCCTGAACACTGAAGCTTTCTTT. Supplemented by reference TRBV29-1 and TRBJ1-1, the full variable domain reads SAVISQKPSRDICQRGTSLTIQCQVDSQVTMMFWYRQQPGQSLTLIATANQGSEATYESGFVIDKFPISRPNLTFSTLTVSNMSPEDSSIYLCSVQGGGLNTEAFFGQGTRLTVV.

V gene TRBV4-2 combines with J gene TRBJ2-7; D perhaps matches TRBD2 (6 bases). The V end lost 1 base, the J end lost 2 bases, and 12 bases lay between the germline ends. The CDR3 totals 15 residues. The V gene's germline CDR1 is LGHNA and CDR2 YNFKEQ. The CDR3 region is CASSQAASVTYEQYF. CDR3 in DNA: TGTGCCAGCAGCCAAGCAGCTAGCGTCACCTACGAGCAGTACTTC.

DNA of the CDR3: TGTGCCAGCAGCCGAGTCACCGGGACCGCAGGCTACAATGAGCAGTTCTTC. Its translation is CASSRVTGTAGYNEQFF. V and J are TRBV7-9 and TRBJ2-1, with D possibly called TRBD1 or TRBD2 (5 bases each). This CDR3 is 17 amino acids long. The germline CDR1 and CDR2 sequences are SEHNR and FQNEAQ (reference sequence). Trimming left V 5 bases short and J 3 bases short, with 20 bases between. The full variable domain, with the rest looked up from reference TRBV7-9 and TRBJ2-1, is DTGVSQNPRHKITKRGQNVTFRCDPISEHNRLYWYRQTLGQGPEFLTYFQNEAQLEKSRLLSDRFSAERPKGSFSTLEIQRTEQGDSAMYLCASSRVTGTAGYNEQFFGPGTRLTVL.